What follows are 15 T cell receptor beta chains derived from one specimen sequenced in a study of a mutant IDH1 vaccine in newly diagnosed glioma. The antigens for these receptors are not known. This table comes from immunoSEQ multiplex PCR, and its TCRdb copy is limited to in-frame clones, with some not included. The table has some 29,000 clones, approximately 82% seen once. The time point: week 23, last vaccination. Doses of 300 ug of mutant IDH1 20-mer peptide were given with topical imiquimod. Sequencing was performed on PBMCs, taken from a glioma patient whose treatment included an IDH1 peptide vaccine. The source of these receptors is a woman younger than 45 with glioma.

This clone was seen a handful of times. This rearrangement joins TRBV30 to TRBJ1-1; no clear D gene. CDR1 is GTSNPN and CDR2 is SVGIG in the germline V gene (reference sequence). The germline V and J ends were trimmed by 3 bases and 1 base, with 12 bases remaining between them. The CDR3 covers 14 residues. In nucleotides, the CDR3 is TGTGCCTGGAGGGTAGGGTGGGGGAACACTGAAGCTTTCTTT. The encoded protein is CAWRVGWGNTEAFF.

The chain is built from TRBV13 and TRBJ1-1; D possibly corresponds to TRBD1 (6 bases). The V end was cut by 5 bases, the J end by 5 bases, with 18 bases between. Germline V gene data show CDR1 as PRHDT and CDR2 as FYEKMQ (reference sequence). This CDR3 spans 15 amino acids. CDR3 sequence (DNA): TGTGCCAGCAGCCACAGGGTTTTGACGGGGACTGAAGCTTTCTTT. Encoded protein: CASSHRVLTGTEAFF.

J is TRBJ2-1 and V is TRBV4-1; no clear D. Trimming removed 4 bases from V and 8 bases from J, with 12 bases in between. CDR3 length equals 13 residues. Germline lookup yields CDR1 MGHRA and CDR2 YSYEKL. The CDR3 DNA reads as TGCGCCAGCAGCCCTGGGCCCCTGGATGAGCAGTTCTTC. It codes for CASSPGPLDEQFF.

This clone was observed a single time. The chain is built from TRBV5-1 and TRBJ1-4, with D possibly being TRBD1 (5 bases). V lost 4 bases to trimming and J lost 8 bases, with 18 bases between them. This CDR3 contains 15 residues. Germline V CDR1 and CDR2: SGHRS, YFSETQ. The CDR3 sequence is CASSPWGAEGEKLFF. CDR3 nucleotide sequence: TGCGCCAGCAGCCCCTGGGGCGCCGAAGGGGAAAAACTGTTTTTT. The complete variable domain, with remaining parts taken from reference TRBV5-1 and TRBJ1-4, reads KAGVTQTPRYLIKTRGQQVTLSCSPISGHRSVSWYQQTPGQGLQFLFEYFSETQRNKGNFPGRFSGRQFSNSRSEMNVSTLELGDSALYLCASSPWGAEGEKLFFGSGTQLSVL.

V is TRBV5-1 and J is TRBJ2-3, with 9 bases lining up with TRBD2. Trimming took 4 bases from V and 4 from J; bases not matched to a gene: 7. CDR1 SGHRS and CDR2 YFSETQ come from the germline V gene. The CDR3 sequence is 15 residues long. The CDR3 sequence: CASSEDGGGADTQYF. Here the CDR3 DNA reads TGCGCCAGCAGCGAGGATGGCGGGGGGGCAGATACGCAGTATTTT.

The chain is built from TRBV20-1 and TRBJ1-1; D might be TRBD1 (5 bases). Trimming took 5 bases from V and 10 from J, leaving 11 bases between them. The CDR3 loop spans 10 amino acids. The germline V gene encodes CDR1 DFQATT and CDR2 SNEGSKA (reference sequence). CDR3 loop: CSAGDFSAFF. The CDR3 DNA is TGCAGTGCTGGGGACTTCTCAGCTTTCTTT.

This chain links TRBV30 with TRBJ1-1; the D is unclear. The CDR3 is 15 amino acids. The germline V and J ends were trimmed by 4 bases and 0 bases, with 15 bases remaining between them. CDR1 and CDR2 from the germline V gene are GTSNPN and SVGIG (reference sequence). CDR3 bases: TGTGCCTGGATTCCATTACAGCTCATGAACACTGAAGCTTTCTTT. This gives the protein CAWIPLQLMNTEAFF.

The chain is built from TRBV7-8 and TRBJ2-7; TRBD1 agrees at 9 bases. Germline assignment: CDR1 SGHVS and CDR2 FQNEAQ. The CDR3 has 14 residues. With V trimmed by 5 bases and J by 6 bases, 8 bases remained unmatched. CDR3 sequence: CASSPRQGDREQYF. The CDR3 nucleotides are TGTGCCAGCAGCCCCCGACAGGGGGACCGCGAGCAGTACTTC.

This clone was detected once. Other DNA sequences of this sample code for an identical CDR3. This chain links TRBV5-4 with TRBJ2-7; 8 nucleotides align to TRBD1. V gave up 4 bases and J gave up 1 base; unmatched junction bases: 7. Germline loops: CDR1 SGHNT, CDR2 YYREEE (reference sequence). CDR3 size: 15 residues. The CDR3 protein is CASSTQDRVSYEQYF. The CDR3 coding sequence is TGTGCCAGCAGCACGCAGGACAGGGTATCCTACGAGCAGTACTTC.

This chain uses TRBV5-1 with TRBJ2-2; TRBD1 matches at 9 bases. This CDR3 region has 15 residues. Trimming cost V 2 bases and J 6 bases; bases outside gene matches: 5. Looked up from germline, CDR1 is SGHRS and CDR2 is YFSETQ. The CDR3: CASSLGTGFAGELFF. As DNA, the CDR3 is TGCGCCAGCAGCTTAGGGACAGGGTTTGCCGGGGAGCTGTTTTTT.

The rearrangement links TRBV29-1 to TRBJ1-1; D gene uncertain. The CDR3 extends over 12 amino acids. The germline CDR1 and CDR2 sequences are SQVTM and ANQGSEA. The CDR3 reads CTRTGTWTEAFF. CDR3 DNA sequence: TGCACCCGGACGGGAACTTGGACTGAAGCTTTCTTT.

This rearrangement joins TRBV14 to TRBJ2-7; 8 bases agree with TRBD1. Germline V gene sequence: CDR1 SGHDN, CDR2 FVKESK. CDR3 length: 15 residues. The V gene end was trimmed by 1 base and the J gene end by 7 bases; junction bases not matched to a gene: 9. CDR3 amino acids: CASSQGFRGLQEQYF. CDR3 coding DNA: TGTGCCAGCAGCCAAGGTTTCAGGGGGCTGCAAGAGCAGTACTTC.

This clone showed up just once. The V call is TRBV7-6, the J call TRBJ1-1; a weak D match, TRBD1 (5 bases). The CDR3 extends over 14 amino acids. V was shortened by 6 bases and J by 0 bases, with 11 bases between the two germline ends. The germline V gene has CDR1 SGHVS and CDR2 FNYEAQ. DNA of the CDR3: TGTGCCAGCAGTACCTCGGGGCTGAACACTGAAGCTTTCTTT. It yields the protein CASSTSGLNTEAFF.

The chain carries TRBV6-1 and TRBJ1-2; no clear D. V was trimmed by 9 bases and J by 5 bases, leaving 10 bases between them. CDR3 length: 11 residues. The germline V gene encodes CDR1 MNHNS and CDR2 SASEGT. The CDR3 spells CARFRVYGYTF. The CDR3, as DNA: TGTGCCAGGTTTCGGGTTTATGGCTACACCTTC.

The J gene is TRBJ1-2, the V gene TRBV4-3; maybe TRBD1 (5 bases). The germline gives CDR1 LGHNA, CDR2 YSLEER. V was pared by 4 bases and J by 5 bases, with 14 bases between. The CDR3 consists of 14 residues. The CDR3 region is CASSRGMTDYGYTF. The CDR3 nucleotides read TGCGCCAGCAGCCGGGGGATGACGGATTATGGCTACACCTTC.